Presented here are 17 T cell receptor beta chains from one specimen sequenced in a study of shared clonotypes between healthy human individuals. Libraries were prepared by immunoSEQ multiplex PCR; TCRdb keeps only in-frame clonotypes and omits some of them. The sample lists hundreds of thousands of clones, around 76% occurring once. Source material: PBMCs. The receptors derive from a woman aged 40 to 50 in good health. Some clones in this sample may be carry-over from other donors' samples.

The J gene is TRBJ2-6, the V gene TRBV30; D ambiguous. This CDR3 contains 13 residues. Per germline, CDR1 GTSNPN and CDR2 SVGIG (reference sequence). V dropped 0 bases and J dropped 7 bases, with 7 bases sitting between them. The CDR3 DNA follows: TGTGCCTGGAGTGTACAACTAGCCAACGTCCTGACTTTC. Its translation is CAWSVQLANVLTF.

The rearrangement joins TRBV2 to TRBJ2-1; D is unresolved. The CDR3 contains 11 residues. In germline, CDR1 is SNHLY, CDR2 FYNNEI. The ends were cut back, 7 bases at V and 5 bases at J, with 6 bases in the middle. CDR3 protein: CASKSNNEQFF. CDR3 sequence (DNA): TGTGCCAGCAAATCAAACAATGAGCAGTTCTTC.

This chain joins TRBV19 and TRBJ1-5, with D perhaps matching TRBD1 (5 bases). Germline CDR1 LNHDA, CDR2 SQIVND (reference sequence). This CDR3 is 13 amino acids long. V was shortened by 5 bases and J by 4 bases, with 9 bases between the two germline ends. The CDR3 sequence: CASSLTANQPQHF. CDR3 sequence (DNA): TGTGCCAGTAGTTTGACAGCTAATCAGCCCCAGCATTTT.

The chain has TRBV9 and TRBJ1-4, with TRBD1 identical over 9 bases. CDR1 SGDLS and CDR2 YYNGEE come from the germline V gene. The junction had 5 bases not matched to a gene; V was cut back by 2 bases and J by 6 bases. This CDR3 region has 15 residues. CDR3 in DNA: TGTGCCAGCAGCGTCCGGACAGGGGCGGATGAAAAACTGTTTTTT. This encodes CASSVRTGADEKLFF.

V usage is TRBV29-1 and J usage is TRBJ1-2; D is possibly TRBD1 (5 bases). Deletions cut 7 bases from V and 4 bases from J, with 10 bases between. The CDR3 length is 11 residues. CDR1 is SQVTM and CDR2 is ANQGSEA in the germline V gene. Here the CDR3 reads CSADTSYGYTF. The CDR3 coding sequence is TGCAGCGCGGACACGAGCTATGGCTACACCTTC.

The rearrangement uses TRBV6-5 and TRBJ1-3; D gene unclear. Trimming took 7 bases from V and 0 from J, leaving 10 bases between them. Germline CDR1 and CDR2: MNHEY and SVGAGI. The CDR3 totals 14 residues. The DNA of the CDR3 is TGTGCCAGCAAAGGGCAATTCTCTGGAAACACCATATATTTT. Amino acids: CASKGQFSGNTIYF.

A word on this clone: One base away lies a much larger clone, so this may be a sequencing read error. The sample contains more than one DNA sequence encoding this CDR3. The CDR3 nucleotides read TGTGCCAGCAGCTTCCCGACCAGGGGCCCAAGCTCCTACGAGCAGTACTTC. It is translated as CASSFPTRGPSSYEQYF. J is TRBJ2-7 and V is TRBV7-9; D might be TRBD1 (6 bases). V lost 3 bases to trimming and J lost 0 bases, with 18 bases between them. The length of the CDR3 is 17 residues. Germline V CDR1 and CDR2: SEHNR, FQNEAQ (reference sequence).

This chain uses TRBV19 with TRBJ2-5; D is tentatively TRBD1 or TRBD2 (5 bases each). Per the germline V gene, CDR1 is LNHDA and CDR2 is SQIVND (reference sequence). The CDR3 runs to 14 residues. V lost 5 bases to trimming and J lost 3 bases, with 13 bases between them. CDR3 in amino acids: CASSPLEGKETQYF. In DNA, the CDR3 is TGTGCCAGTAGTCCACTAGAGGGGAAAGAGACCCAGTACTTC.

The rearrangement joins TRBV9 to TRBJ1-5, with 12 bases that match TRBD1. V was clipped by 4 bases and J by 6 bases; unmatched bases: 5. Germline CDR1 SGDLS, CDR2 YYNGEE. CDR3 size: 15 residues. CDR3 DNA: TGTGCCAGCAGCCGGGGACAGGGGGCTGGTCAGCCCCAGCATTTT. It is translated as CASSRGQGAGQPQHF.

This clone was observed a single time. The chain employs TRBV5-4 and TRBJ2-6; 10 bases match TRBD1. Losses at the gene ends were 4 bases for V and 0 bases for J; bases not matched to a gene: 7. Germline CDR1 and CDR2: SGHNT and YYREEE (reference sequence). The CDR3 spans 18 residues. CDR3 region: CASSDRDRGGSGANVLTF. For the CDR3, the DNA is TGTGCCAGCAGCGACCGGGACAGGGGCGGCTCTGGGGCCAACGTCCTGACTTTC.

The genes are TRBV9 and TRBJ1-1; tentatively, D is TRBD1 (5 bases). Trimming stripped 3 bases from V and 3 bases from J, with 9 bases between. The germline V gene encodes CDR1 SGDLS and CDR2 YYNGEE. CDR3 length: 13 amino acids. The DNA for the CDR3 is TGTGCCAGCAGCGCCAGGGCCTACACTGAAGCTTTCTTT. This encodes CASSARAYTEAFF.

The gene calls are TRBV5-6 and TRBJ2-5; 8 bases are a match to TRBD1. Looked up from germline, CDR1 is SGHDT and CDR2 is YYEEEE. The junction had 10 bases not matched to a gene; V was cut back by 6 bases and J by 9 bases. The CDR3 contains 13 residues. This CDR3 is CASKRTGSEAQYF. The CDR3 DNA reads TGTGCCAGCAAGCGGACAGGGAGTGAAGCCCAGTACTTC.

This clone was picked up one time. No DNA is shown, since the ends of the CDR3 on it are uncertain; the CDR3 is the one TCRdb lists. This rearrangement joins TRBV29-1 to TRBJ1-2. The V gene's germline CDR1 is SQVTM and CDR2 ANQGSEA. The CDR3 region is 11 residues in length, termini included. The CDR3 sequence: CGESSNYGCTF.

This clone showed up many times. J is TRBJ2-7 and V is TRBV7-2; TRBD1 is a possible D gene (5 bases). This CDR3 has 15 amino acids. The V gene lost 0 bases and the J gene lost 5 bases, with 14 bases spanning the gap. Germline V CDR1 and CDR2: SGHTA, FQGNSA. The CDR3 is CASSLAPTGTHEQYF. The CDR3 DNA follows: TGTGCCAGCAGCTTAGCGCCTACAGGCACCCACGAGCAGTACTTC.

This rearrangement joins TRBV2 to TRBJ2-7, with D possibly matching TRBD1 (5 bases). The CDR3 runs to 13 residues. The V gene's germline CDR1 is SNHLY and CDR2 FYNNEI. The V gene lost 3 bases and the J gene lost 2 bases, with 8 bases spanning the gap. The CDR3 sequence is CASSDADTYEQYF. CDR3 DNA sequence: TGTGCCAGCAGTGACGCGGACACCTACGAGCAGTACTTC.

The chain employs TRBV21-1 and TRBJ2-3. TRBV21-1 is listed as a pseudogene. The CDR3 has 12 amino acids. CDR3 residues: CASSSPTDTQYF. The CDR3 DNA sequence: TGTGCCAGCAGCTCCCCCACAGATACGCAGTATTTT.

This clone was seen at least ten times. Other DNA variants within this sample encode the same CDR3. The CDR3 DNA reads TGTGCCAGCAGCTTGTCGACAAGCCGGTGGAACACTGAAGCTTTCTTT. Translated, it gives CASSLSTSRWNTEAFF. The J gene is TRBJ1-1, the V gene TRBV5-6; unclear D gene. Germline V gene data show CDR1 as SGHDT and CDR2 as YYEEEE. CDR3 length equals 16 residues. Trimming pared 1 base from V and 1 base from J, leaving 14 bases between.